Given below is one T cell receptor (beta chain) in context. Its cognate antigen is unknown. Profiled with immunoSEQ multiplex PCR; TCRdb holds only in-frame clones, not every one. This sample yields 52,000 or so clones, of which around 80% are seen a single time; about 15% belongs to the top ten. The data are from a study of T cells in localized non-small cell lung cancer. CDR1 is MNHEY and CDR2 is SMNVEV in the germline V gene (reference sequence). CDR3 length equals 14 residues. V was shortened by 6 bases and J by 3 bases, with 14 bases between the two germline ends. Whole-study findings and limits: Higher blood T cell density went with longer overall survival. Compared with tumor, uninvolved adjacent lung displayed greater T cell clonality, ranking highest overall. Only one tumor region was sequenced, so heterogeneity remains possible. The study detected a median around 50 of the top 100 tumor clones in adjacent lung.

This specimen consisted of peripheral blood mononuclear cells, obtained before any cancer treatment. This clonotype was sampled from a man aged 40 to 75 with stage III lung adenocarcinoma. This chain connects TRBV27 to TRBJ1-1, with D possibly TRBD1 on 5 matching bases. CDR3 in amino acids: CASSQLMGDTEAFF. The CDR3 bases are TGTGCCAGCAGCCAACTAATGGGGGACACTGAAGCTTTCTTT.